This TCR beta chain was obtained from a study of vaccination and CD4 T cells after COVID-19. Study background: At a median 72 days (range 14 to 241) after dose two, post-vaccine samples were obtained. Whole-study findings and limits: A median approximately 86% of convalescent patients' SARS-CoV-2-reactive clones emerged only after vaccination.

About this clonotype: Its antigen is not known.

Cultured CD4+ T cells had their DNA profiled by the Oncomine TCR Beta short-read assay. TCRdb called the PCR reads again in MiXCR, with one record for every CDR3 protein. Here the sample spans 15,000 to 20,000 distinct CDR3 sequences, more than 45% being singletons. Noted treatment: roughly ten-day PBMC culture with coronavirus spike peptide pools or control peptides (ViraFEST assay). Peptide pools at about 9.7 ug/ml and IL-2 at around 10 IU/ml were added to cultures of 1.5 million to 2 million PBMCs per well. At days 3 and 7, half the medium was exchanged for fresh IL-2 medium. Germline CDR1 reads DFQATT; CDR2 reads SNEGSKA (reference sequence). V shed 4 bases and J 8 bases; nucleotides not matched to a gene: 11. This CDR3 contains 15 residues.

J is TRBJ2-1 and V is TRBV20-1; 10 nucleotides agree with TRBD2. Sequenced here: CD4+ T cells from blood, cultured in vitro, sampled before SARS-CoV-2 vaccination. This receptor was taken from a human donor who had recovered from COVID-19. The DNA of the CDR3 is TGCAGTGCTACCCAACTAGCGGGATTGGTGGATGAGCAGTTCTTC. This translates into CSATQLAGLVDEQFF.